The 17 T cell receptor beta chains reported below all come from one sample, sequenced in a study of T-cell memory formation after mild COVID-19. Using its own MiXCR run on the 5' RACE reads, TCRdb lists one record per CDR3 protein. The data show 300,000 to 350,000 distinct CDR3 sequences, 15% to 20% seen once. Sample: PBMCs or a T cell subset sorted from them (not recorded which). All receptors come from a man aged 18 to 30 who had mild COVID-19 (a few samples of this study predate the infection). Cell type and time point are not known.

The rearrangement joins TRBV12-3 or TRBV12-4 to TRBJ1-1; 9 nucleotides align to TRBD1. V lost 6 bases to trimming and J lost 4 bases; unmatched junction nucleotides: 6. The CDR3 consists of 14 residues. The CDR3 DNA follows: TGTGCCAGCAGCGGACAGGGGTTGCTCACTGAAGCTTTCTTT. Amino acids: CASSGQGLLTEAFF.

This sequence joins TRBV5-1 and TRBJ2-5, with a tentative D call TRBD1 (5 bases). The V end was cut by 7 bases, the J end by 5 bases, with 21 bases between. The CDR3 extends over 15 amino acids. Germline V gives CDR1 SGHRS, CDR2 YFSETQ. CDR3 amino acids: CASSASGAYEETQYF. CDR3 bases: TGCGCCAGCTCTGCGTCTGGGGCCTACGAGGAGACCCAGTACTTC. Using reference TRBV5-1 and TRBJ2-5 for the parts outside the CDR3, the full variable domain is KAGVTQTPRYLIKTRGQQVTLSCSPISGHRSVSWYQQTPGQGLQFLFEYFSETQRNKGNFPGRFSGRQFSNSRSEMNVSTLELGDSALYLCASSASGAYEETQYFGPGTRLLVL.

This clonotype was recorded many times. This chain links TRBV7-2 with TRBJ2-2; a possible D gene is TRBD1 (6 bases). There are 14 residues in the CDR3. The ends were cut back, 5 bases at V and 6 bases at J, with 13 bases in the middle. Looked up from germline, CDR1 is SGHTA and CDR2 is FQGNSA. CDR3 nucleotides: TGTGCCAGCAGCCCGGACAGTAGGGCCGGGGAGCTGTTTTTT. It codes for CASSPDSRAGELFF.

The V call is TRBV12-3 or TRBV12-4, the J call TRBJ1-5; D is ambiguous. The V gene lost 1 base and the J gene lost 5 bases, with 6 bases spanning the gap. This CDR3 has 13 amino acids. The CDR3 DNA follows: TGTGCCAGCAGTTTAGTAAAACATCAGCCCCAGCATTTT. Protein product: CASSLVKHQPQHF.

This clonotype appeared a few times. V is TRBV11-3 and J is TRBJ2-3; possible D gene TRBD1, 6 bases. Germline V gene data show CDR1 as SGHNT and CDR2 as YENEEA. The CDR3 has 14 amino acids. V was shortened by 5 bases and J by 5 bases, with 14 bases between the two germline ends. In DNA, the CDR3 is TGTGCCAGCAGCCACCGGACAGTAGGAGATACGCAGTATTTT. The encoded protein is CASSHRTVGDTQYF.

This clonotype turned up a few times. The rearrangement joins TRBV5-1 to TRBJ1-1; the D gene is possibly TRBD1 (6 bases). Trimming stripped 2 bases from V and 5 bases from J, with 10 bases between. The CDR3 is 13 residues long. CDR1 SGHRS and CDR2 YFSETQ come from the germline V gene. CDR3 protein: CASSLGTRTEAFF. CDR3 DNA sequence: TGCGCCAGCAGCTTAGGGACAAGGACTGAAGCTTTCTTT.

The J gene is TRBJ2-5, the V gene TRBV4-1, with D possibly TRBD2 on 5 matching bases. Between the trimmed V and J ends, which lost 8 bases and 5 bases, there was a span of 18 bases. Germline V gives CDR1 MGHRA, CDR2 YSYEKL. The CDR3 is 14 residues long. The CDR3 DNA is TGCGCCAGCTCCGGGGTAGTAGCAATGGAGACCCAGTACTTC. Translation gives CASSGVVAMETQYF.

The CDR3 spells CASSYLTSPTGELFF. Here the CDR3 DNA reads TGTGCCAGCAGTTACCTGACTAGTCCCACCGGGGAGCTGTTTTTT. V usage is TRBV6-5 and J usage is TRBJ2-2, with D tentatively TRBD2 (6 bases). Trimming removed 2 bases at V and 4 bases at J, with 11 bases between. The CDR3 is made up of 15 amino acids. Germline V CDR1 and CDR2: MNHEY, SVGAGI.

This clonotype has just a few counts. The gene calls are TRBV6-4 and TRBJ2-7; TRBD2 aligns across 8 bases. The CDR3 runs 19 residues. J lost 3 bases, V lost 7 bases, and 23 bases had no gene match. CDR1 and CDR2 from the germline V gene are MRHNA and SNTAGT. CDR3 sequence (DNA): TGTGCCAGCACTCTCAGTCCCCCCGCCGGGAGCGGGGGTCTCTACGAGCAGTACTTC. It specifies CASTLSPPAGSGGLYEQYF.

This clonotype was seen a few times. The chain has TRBV7-9 and TRBJ2-7; a possible D gene is TRBD1 (6 bases). Germline values: CDR1 SEHNR, CDR2 FQNEAQ (reference sequence). V lost 3 bases, J lost 7 bases, and 10 bases lay in between. This CDR3 spans 12 amino acids. CDR3 in amino acids: CASSLDSLEQYV. The DNA of the CDR3 is TGTGCCAGCAGCTTGGACAGCCTTGAGCAGTACGTC.

This clonotype turned up a few times. The chain joins TRBV6-5 to TRBJ1-1, with D unresolved. The CDR3 consists of 13 residues. CDR1 is MNHEY and CDR2 is SVGAGI in the germline V gene. Trimming cost V 3 bases and J 1 base, with 6 bases left between them. CDR3 coding DNA: TGTGCCAGCAGTTATGGGTGGAACACTGAAGCTTTCTTT. This codes for CASSYGWNTEAFF.

This chain joins TRBV25-1 and TRBJ2-3, with D perhaps matching TRBD1 or TRBD2 (5 bases each). The CDR3 has 13 amino acids. CDR1 and CDR2 from the germline V gene are MGHDK and SYGVNS. The V end lost 6 bases, the J end lost 4 bases, and 11 bases lay between the germline ends. The CDR3 DNA reads as TGTGCCAGCAGCGGGGCCAGTCCAGATACGCAGTATTTT. Translating gives CASSGASPDTQYF. The complete variable domain, with remaining parts taken from reference TRBV25-1 and TRBJ2-3, reads EADIYQTPRYLVIGTGKKITLECSQTMGHDKMYWYQQDPGMELHLIHYSYGVNSTEKGDLSSESTVSRIRTEHFPLTLESARPSHTSQYLCASSGASPDTQYFGPGTRLTVL.

This clonotype was observed a handful of times. The V gene is TRBV4-2, the J gene TRBJ2-3; 10 bases match TRBD2. This CDR3 has 16 residues. Trimming at V came to 0 bases and at J to 5 bases, leaving 5 bases not matched to a gene. Germline V gene sequence: CDR1 LGHNA, CDR2 YNFKEQ. The CDR3 coding sequence is TGTGCCAGCAGCCAAGAAAGCGGGGGGGCCGTAGATACGCAGTATTTT. Translation: CASSQESGGAVDTQYF.

The gene calls are TRBV9 and TRBJ1-6, with D unresolved. Germline V gene sequence: CDR1 SGDLS, CDR2 YYNGEE. V gave up 0 bases and J gave up 7 bases, with 8 bases separating them. The CDR3 length is 14 residues. The CDR3 sequence is CASSVAVGNSPLHF. CDR3 nucleotide sequence: TGTGCCAGCAGCGTAGCGGTGGGGAATTCACCCCTCCACTTT.

This sequence joins TRBV28 and TRBJ1-3; TRBD1 is a possible D gene (5 bases). V lost 11 bases and J lost 3, with 17 bases in between. Per the germline V gene, CDR1 is MDHEN and CDR2 is SYDVKM. The CDR3 extends over 14 amino acids. This CDR3 reads CAGYGTGGGNTIYF. CDR3 DNA: TGTGCCGGCTATGGGACGGGAGGTGGAAACACCATATATTTT.

This clonotype was observed a handful of times. The genes are TRBV4-3 and TRBJ2-7; possibly TRBD2 for D (5 bases). Germline values: CDR1 LGHNA, CDR2 YSLEER. The CDR3 sequence is 14 residues long. The V end lost 5 bases, the J end lost 3 bases, and 14 bases lay between the germline ends. The CDR3 sequence is CASSRWTGYYEQYF. CDR3 bases: TGCGCCAGCAGCAGATGGACGGGATACTACGAGCAGTACTTC.

This clonotype was observed many times. The chain carries TRBV5-1 and TRBJ2-7; D might be TRBD1 (5 bases). Trimming shortened V by 0 bases and J by 5 bases, and 6 bases separated the two germline ends. Germline assignment: CDR1 SGHRS and CDR2 YFSETQ. The CDR3 sequence is 12 residues long. The CDR3 nucleotides read TGCGCCAGCAGCTTGGCAGGGAACGAGCAGTACTTC. As protein: CASSLAGNEQYF.